This T cell receptor (beta chain) derives from a study of beta chain features in type 1 diabetes. Study summary: Healthy donors and patients showed comparable age, gender and cell yields.

Study results and caveats: It was among patients, rather than healthy donors, that naive, central memory and Treg TCRB repertoires appeared more similar. Although PCR might favor shorter templates, it would do so equally in patients and controls. Type 1 diabetes patients showed a moderate but significant shortening of TCRB CDR3s in all four CD4+ subsets. Since sequencing was performed on cDNA, cells with high TCR expression could be over-represented.

The sequenced template was cDNA made from the entire isolated RNA. Libraries were prepared by immunoSEQ multiplex PCR; TCRdb keeps only in-frame clonotypes and omits some of them. The sample lists about 360,000 clones; roughly 12% were seen once. The CDR3 covers 15 residues. Germline V lookup: CDR1 MNHEY, CDR2 SVGAGI. V shed 2 bases and J shed 3 bases, with 13 bases lying between them. A few counts support this clone. Antigen unknown. The rearrangement uses TRBV6-5 and TRBJ1-2; D perhaps matches TRBD1 (5 bases). The receptor was derived from a young woman with type 1 diabetes. The sequencing input was naive CD4+ T cells from blood. CDR3 amino acids: CASSYPAAGHYGYTF. CDR3 DNA sequence: TGTGCCAGCAGTTACCCGGCGGCGGGACACTATGGCTACACCTTC.